This entry lists 23 T cell receptor beta chains sequenced from one sample in a study of T cells after yellow fever vaccination. MiXCR, run by TCRdb on the 5' RACE reads, gives a single entry per CDR3 protein. The sample shows a few hundred thousand distinct CDR3 sequences, under 14% of them seen only once. Sequencing used PBMCs, obtained on the day of the first yellow fever vaccination. These receptors all come from a young man who received the YFV17D yellow fever vaccine.

The V call is TRBV5-1, the J call TRBJ1-1, with D unresolved. Trimming left V 1 base short and J 4 bases short, with 8 bases between. This CDR3 has 13 amino acids. CDR1 and CDR2 (germline): SGHRS, YFSETQ. The CDR3 DNA is TGCGCCAGCAGCTTGTTCGACGGCACTGAAGCTTTCTTT. It is translated as CASSLFDGTEAFF.

Here the CDR3 reads CASSVQGGSTDTQYF. The CDR3 coding sequence is TGTGCCAGCAGCGTGCAAGGAGGTAGCACAGATACGCAGTATTTT. The chain is built from TRBV7-3 and TRBJ2-3; a possible D gene is TRBD2 (5 bases). The germline V gene has CDR1 SGHTA and CDR2 FQGTGA. Deletions cut 5 bases from V and 0 bases from J, with 12 bases between. This CDR3 comprises 15 residues. Full variable domain (remainder filled in from reference TRBV7-3 and TRBJ2-3): GAGVSQTPSNKVTEKGKYVELRCDPISGHTALYWYRQSLGQGPEFLIYFQGTGAADDSGLPNDRFFAVRPEGSVSTLKIQRTERGDSAVYLCASSVQGGSTDTQYFGPGTRLTVL.

The chain carries TRBV5-4 and TRBJ2-2, with 13 nucleotides matching TRBD2. The CDR3 sequence is 17 residues long. The trim removed 6 bases at V and 8 bases at J, leaving 13 bases unmatched. Germline V lookup: CDR1 SGHNT, CDR2 YYREEE (reference sequence). The CDR3 region is CASTSGTSGEKAGELFF. Written as DNA, the CDR3 is TGTGCCAGCACCTCCGGGACTAGCGGGGAAAAAGCGGGGGAGCTGTTTTTT. Looking up the rest from reference TRBV5-4 and TRBJ2-2 gives the full variable domain: ETGVTQSPTHLIKTRGQQVTLRCSSQSGHNTVSWYQQALGQGPQFIFQYYREEENGRGNFPPRFSGLQFPNYSSELNVNALELDDSALYLCASTSGTSGEKAGELFFGEGSRLTVL.

This clonotype has just a few counts. The chain couples TRBV20-1 to TRBJ2-7; D might be TRBD1 or TRBD2, each matching 5 bases. Germline CDR1 DFQATT, CDR2 SNEGSKA (reference sequence). The CDR3 is 13 amino acids. The germline V and J ends were trimmed by 5 bases and 3 bases, with 14 bases remaining between them. The CDR3 DNA sequence: TGCAGTGCTGAGGGGCATAGGGACTACGAGCAGTACGTC. Amino acids: CSAEGHRDYEQYV.

The rearrangement joins TRBV27 to TRBJ2-1; 8 bases are shared with TRBD1. The V gene's germline CDR1 is MNHEY and CDR2 SMNVEV (reference sequence). The trim removed 6 bases at V and 7 bases at J, leaving 2 bases unmatched. CDR3 length: 12 residues. The CDR3 reads CASSWTGNEQFF. CDR3 nucleotides: TGTGCCAGCAGCTGGACAGGGAATGAGCAGTTCTTC.

The chain employs TRBV20-1 and TRBJ2-7; no reliable D call. V shed 1 base and J shed 2 bases, with 15 bases lying between them. Germline-derived CDR1 and CDR2 are DFQATT and SNEGSKA (reference sequence). The CDR3 spans 15 residues. This chain's CDR3 is CSARAPLGSAYEQYF. The CDR3 region has the DNA TGCAGTGCTAGAGCCCCGTTAGGATCTGCCTACGAGCAGTACTTC.

The CDR3 region has the DNA TGCGCCAGCAGCTTGGGGAGGGGGCTTGTCGCCGGGGAGCTGTTTTTT. Translation gives CASSLGRGLVAGELFF. The V and J genes are TRBV5-1 and TRBJ2-2; D might be TRBD1 (7 bases). This CDR3 region has 16 residues. Per germline, CDR1 SGHRS and CDR2 YFSETQ. V gave up 0 bases and J gave up 6 bases, with 15 bases separating them.

This clonotype has ten or more counts. The gene calls are TRBV4-1 and TRBJ1-5; D unresolved. The CDR3 runs 15 residues. Germline CDR1 is MGHRA and CDR2 is YSYEKL. The V end was cut by 2 bases, the J end by 0 bases, with 8 bases between. Written as DNA, the CDR3 is TGCGCCAGCAGCCAACGGGCAGTTAGCAATCAGCCCCAGCATTTT. Its protein is CASSQRAVSNQPQHF.

Only a few counts were recorded for this clonotype. The chain links TRBV4-1 to TRBJ2-1; possible D gene TRBD1, 6 bases. Germline CDR1 is MGHRA and CDR2 is YSYEKL. This CDR3 has 16 amino acids. V gave up 6 bases and J gave up 2 bases, with 17 bases separating them. The CDR3: CASRDRQALTYNEQFF. CDR3 nucleotides: TGCGCCAGCAGGGATCGACAGGCCCTAACCTACAATGAGCAGTTCTTC.

This clonotype was observed a handful of times. The V gene is TRBV12-3 or TRBV12-4, the J gene TRBJ2-5, with D uncertain. CDR3 length: 12 amino acids. V shed 6 bases and J shed 5 bases, with 10 bases lying between them. The CDR3 here is CASRSFEETQYF. CDR3 in DNA: TGTGCCAGCAGGTCGTTTGAGGAGACCCAGTACTTC.

The J gene is TRBJ1-3, the V gene TRBV25-1; D unclear. V lost 0 bases to trimming and J lost 0 bases, with 6 bases between them. The CDR3 has 15 amino acids. Germline CDR1 MGHDK, CDR2 SYGVNS. In DNA form, the CDR3 reads TGTGCCAGCAGTGAATACAGCCTCTCTGGAAACACCATATATTTT. Its protein product is CASSEYSLSGNTIYF.

The chain uses TRBV19 and TRBJ2-7, with a tentative D call TRBD2 (6 bases). The CDR3 sequence is 18 residues long. Trimming removed 5 bases at V and 3 bases at J, with 26 bases between. The germline gives CDR1 LNHDA, CDR2 SQIVND (reference sequence). The CDR3 loop reads CASSFRGGTRVTLYEQYF. Written as DNA, the CDR3 is TGTGCCAGTAGTTTTAGAGGCGGGACCCGGGTCACTCTCTACGAGCAGTACTTC.

In this sample, this clonotype turned up many times. The chain uses TRBV12-3 or TRBV12-4 and TRBJ2-4; D not certain. Between the trimmed V and J ends, which lost 2 bases and 6 bases, there was a span of 8 bases. This CDR3 spans 13 amino acids. The DNA for the CDR3 is TGTGCCAGCAGTTTAAGGCATATAAACATTCAGTACTTC. Translation gives CASSLRHINIQYF.

In its sample, this clonotype was seen a few times. The chain combines TRBV3-1 with TRBJ2-7; 7 bases fit TRBD2. Looked up from germline, CDR1 is LGHDT and CDR2 is YNNKEL (reference sequence). Trimming removed 5 bases from V and 2 bases from J; junction bases left unmatched: 9. The length of the CDR3 is 15 residues. For the CDR3, the DNA is TGTGCCAGCAGCTCCCCGGGGGGTGTTACCTACGAGCAGTACTTC. Translated: CASSSPGGVTYEQYF.

This clonotype occurred a few times. The rearrangement links TRBV12-3 or TRBV12-4 to TRBJ1-5, with D unclear. This CDR3 is built from 14 residues. V lost 8 bases, J lost 0 bases, and 11 bases lay in between. The CDR3 sequence: CASRPQDSNQPQHF. The CDR3 nucleotides read TGTGCCAGCCGACCCCAGGATAGCAATCAGCCCCAGCATTTT.

This clonotype has more than one count but fewer than ten. The chain is built from TRBV7-9 and TRBJ2-7; 8 bases match TRBD1. CDR3 length equals 14 residues. V shed 5 bases and J 0 bases; nucleotides not matched to a gene: 3. Germline V gives CDR1 SEHNR, CDR2 FQNEAQ (reference sequence). The CDR3 DNA reads as TGTGCCAGCAGCGCGACAGGGGACTCCTACGAGCAGTACGTC. Residues: CASSATGDSYEQYV.

The table lists this clonotype with a few counts. CDR3 sequence: CASSWTGASNQPQHF. The CDR3 DNA follows: TGCGCCAGCAGCTGGACAGGGGCCAGCAATCAGCCCCAGCATTTT. This rearrangement joins TRBV5-1 to TRBJ1-5, with 9 positions matching TRBD1. Trimming took 3 bases from V and 1 from J; bases not matched to a gene: 2. Germline CDR1 is SGHRS and CDR2 is YFSETQ. The CDR3 has 15 residues.

The rearrangement uses TRBV5-1 and TRBJ1-6, with D perhaps TRBD1 (5 bases). CDR1 and CDR2 (germline): SGHRS, YFSETQ. The ends were cut back, 4 bases at V and 6 bases at J, with 17 bases in the middle. The CDR3 runs to 16 residues. CDR3 sequence: CASSLRTTRINSPLHF. DNA for the CDR3: TGCGCCAGCAGCCTCCGGACAACTAGGATTAATTCACCCCTCCACTTT.

This chain uses TRBV6-6 with TRBJ2-7; 9 bases are a match to TRBD1. Trimming at V came to 8 bases and at J to 3 bases, leaving 5 bases not matched to a gene. The CDR3 contains 13 residues. Looked up from germline, CDR1 is MNHNY and CDR2 is SVGAGI (reference sequence). CDR3 DNA: TGTGCCAGCTCCGGACAGGGGATCTACGAGCAGTACTTC. It specifies CASSGQGIYEQYF.

The gene calls are TRBV10-3 and TRBJ2-3; possibly TRBD2 for D (5 bases). The germline CDR1 and CDR2 sequences are ENHRY and SYGVKD. The length of the CDR3 is 14 residues. The V gene lost 1 base and the J gene lost 1 base, with 6 bases spanning the gap. CDR3 sequence: CAISEWGGTDTQYF. The CDR3 region has the DNA TGTGCCATCAGTGAGTGGGGAGGCACAGATACGCAGTATTTT.

This clonotype turned up a few times. This rearrangement joins TRBV7-9 to TRBJ2-1, with TRBD2 matching 8 bases. From germline, CDR1 is SEHNR and CDR2 FQNEAQ (reference sequence). The V segment lost 0 bases and the J segment 10 bases; nucleotides outside the gene matches: 2. The CDR3 has 13 residues. The CDR3 bases are TGTGCCAGCAGCTTAGCCTCTAGCGGGGAGCAGTTCTTC. It translates to CASSLASSGEQFF.

The chain's CDR3 is CASGQGLDTGELFF. CDR3 DNA: TGTGCCAGCGGGCAGGGTTTGGACACCGGGGAGCTGTTTTTT. The chain is built from TRBV27 and TRBJ2-2; perhaps TRBD1 as D (5 bases). Germline loops: CDR1 MNHEY, CDR2 SMNVEV (reference sequence). This CDR3 contains 14 residues. V lost 8 bases and J 3 bases, leaving 13 bases between the germline ends.

This clonotype has ten or more counts. The V call is TRBV7-2, the J call TRBJ1-2, with 9 bases fitting TRBD1. The CDR3 consists of 13 residues. Trimming removed 5 bases from V and 8 bases from J; junction bases left unmatched: 6. Germline lookup yields CDR1 SGHTA and CDR2 FQGNSA. The CDR3 nucleotides are TGTGCCAGCAGCCGGGGACAGGGTCAGGGCTACACCTTC. Protein product: CASSRGQGQGYTF.